This is a list of T cell receptor beta chains from one sample in a study of blood T cell repertoires in COVID-19. The repertoire was sequenced with immunoSEQ multiplex PCR; TCRdb's copy has only in-frame clones and lacks some. This sample yields about 300,000 clones, of which around 88% are seen a single time; about 1.2% belongs to the top ten. What was sequenced was peripheral blood. All receptors come from a woman between 50 and 59 years old with acute or convalescent COVID-19. CDR3s include the opening cysteine and the closing phenylalanine or tryptophan. A D gene is named only where the DNA matches it firmly. Some rows have no size entry. The others give once, few or many, or a class for an expanded clone.

clone size	D gene	V gene	J gene	CDR3 DNA	CDR3 protein
.	.	TRBV12-3/TRBV12-4	TRBJ1-2	TGTGCCAGCACCCTGGACAGTGACTATGGCTACACCTTC	CASTLDSDYGYTF
.	TRBD2	TRBV3-1/TRBV3-2	TRBJ2-1	TGTGCCAGCAGCCAAGCGGGACTAGCGGGAGGATACAATGAGCAGTTCTTC	CASSQAGLAGGYNEQFF
.	TRBD1	TRBV19	TRBJ2-6	TGTGCCAGTACGATATGGGGACAGGGAGTGTCTGGGGCCAACGTCCTGACTTTC	CASTIWGQGVSGANVLTF
.	TRBD1	TRBV4-1	TRBJ1-5	TGCGCCAGCAGCCAAGCAGACAGGGGGAATCAGCCCCAGCATTTT	CASSQADRGNQPQHF
.	TRBD1	TRBV9	TRBJ1-6	TGTGCCAGCAGCGCCGGGACAGGGGTTTCACCCCTCCACTTT	CASSAGTGVSPLHF
once	TRBD1	TRBV5-1	TRBJ2-1	TGCGCCAGCAGCATAGGACAGGGGGGATACAATGAGCAGTTCTTC	CASSIGQGGYNEQFF
.	TRBD1	TRBV10-3	TRBJ2-3	TGTGCCATCAGTGACCCACAGGGGGCTGAGGCAGATACGCAGTATTTT	CAISDPQGAEADTQYF
once	TRBD1	TRBV3-1/TRBV3-2	TRBJ1-4	TGTGCCAGCGGATACAGGGGAACTAATGAAAAACTGTTTTTT	CASGYRGTNEKLFF
.	TRBD1	TRBV5-1	TRBJ1-1	TGCGCCAGCAGCTTTGACAGGGCCGGCACTGAAGCTTTCTTT	CASSFDRAGTEAFF
.	.	TRBV15	TRBJ2-5	TGTGCCACCAGCAGAGATCTGGGAGGCAGAGAAGAGACCCAGTACTTC	CATSRDLGGREETQYF
.	.	TRBV6-1	TRBJ1-6	TGTGCCAGCATGTCCGACACCTATTCACCCCTCCACTTT	CASMSDTYSPLHF
.	.	TRBV6-5	TRBJ2-2	TGTGCCAGCAGAGACAGGATGAACACCGGGGAGCTGTTTTTT	CASRDRMNTGELFF
few	TRBD1	TRBV5-1	TRBJ1-1	TGCGCCAGCAGCTCGTCGGACAGGGGGCGATGGGGCACTGAAGCTTTCTTT	CASSSSDRGRWGTEAFF
.	.	TRBV9	TRBJ1-1	TGTGCCAGCAGTTCGGGACACAAGAACACTGAAGCTTTCTTT	CASSSGHKNTEAFF